The 24 T cell receptor beta chains below come from one sample, sequenced in a study of molecular identifiers for immune sequencing clone quantification. TCRdb reprocessed the PCR reads with MiXCR, giving one entry per CDR3 protein. The sample includes 250,000 to 400,000 distinct CDR3 sequences, about a fifth of them seen just once. What was sequenced was naive CD8+ T cells from blood, with Jurkat cell RNA spiked in. This sample's subset: FACS-sorted CD8+CD4-CCR7+CD45RA+ naive T cells. Source of these receptors: a human donor in good health. Some libraries in this study had Jurkat cell RNA spiked in.

This clonotype was detected only a few times. The chain carries TRBV3-1 and TRBJ1-2; the D is unclear. The length of the CDR3 is 15 residues. Germline values: CDR1 LGHDT, CDR2 YNNKEL (reference sequence). The V and J ends lost 4 bases and 4 bases respectively, with 16 bases between them. The CDR3 region is CASSLKGSVIYGYTF. CDR3 DNA sequence: TGTGCCAGCAGCCTGAAAGGCTCGGTGATCTATGGCTACACCTTC. Full variable domain (rest looked up from reference TRBV3-1 and TRBJ1-2): DTAVSQTPKYLVTQMGNDKSIKCEQNLGHDTMYWYKQDSKKFLKIMFSYNNKELIINETVPNRFSPKSPDKAHLNLHINSLELGDSAVYFCASSLKGSVIYGYTFGSGTRLTVV.

This clonotype was detected ten times or more. The chain joins TRBV20-1 to TRBJ2-7, with 12 bases matching TRBD2. Trimming removed 3 bases from V and 2 bases from J; junction bases left unmatched: 14. The germline CDR1 and CDR2 sequences are DFQATT and SNEGSKA (reference sequence). The CDR3 runs 18 residues. This CDR3 reads CSARGLAGVGRTPYEQYF. The CDR3 DNA follows: TGCAGTGCTAGGGGACTAGCGGGTGTAGGGCGTACCCCCTACGAGCAGTACTTC.

There are many counts of this clonotype. The J gene is TRBJ2-3, the V gene TRBV7-6; D unresolved. Germline V gene sequence: CDR1 SGHVS, CDR2 FNYEAQ. This CDR3 has 14 residues. Trimming removed 5 bases from V and 7 bases from J, with 16 bases in between. The CDR3 reads CASSPPMGSNTQYF. The CDR3 nucleotides are TGTGCCAGCAGCCCCCCCATGGGCTCGAATACGCAGTATTTT.

Only one count was recorded for this clonotype. This may be a read error, as it is one base from a much larger clone. CDR3: CTSSFGQGPYSNQPQHF. DNA for the CDR3: TGTACCAGCAGCTTCGGACAAGGACCATATAGCAATCAGCCCCAGCATTTT. The chain employs TRBV5-6 and TRBJ1-5; D perhaps matches TRBD1 (5 bases). This CDR3 comprises 17 residues. CDR1 and CDR2 (germline): SGHDT, YYEEEE.

The chain carries TRBV5-6 and TRBJ2-2, with D tentatively TRBD2 (5 bases). This CDR3 has 15 residues. V was cut by 0 bases and J by 1 base, with 7 bases left in between. CDR1 and CDR2 (germline): SGHDT, YYEEEE. The CDR3 region has the DNA TGTGCCAGCAGCTTGGGAGGGATGAACACCGGGGAGCTGTTTTTT. Protein product: CASSLGGMNTGELFF.

This clonotype was seen ten or more times. V is TRBV12-3 or TRBV12-4 and J is TRBJ2-7, with D maybe TRBD2 (6 bases). Deletions cut 4 bases from V and 4 bases from J, with 14 bases between. This CDR3 is 14 amino acids long. The CDR3 DNA is TGTGCCAGCAGTTATACCGGGAGCCGGTACGAGCAGTACTTC. It encodes CASSYTGSRYEQYF.

In this sample, this clonotype turned up many times. J is TRBJ1-1 and V is TRBV4-1; D is ambiguous. The germline V and J ends were trimmed by 1 base and 2 bases, with 5 bases remaining between them. The CDR3 has 13 residues. The germline CDR1 and CDR2 sequences are MGHRA and YSYEKL. The CDR3 DNA is TGCGCCAGCAGCCAAGGAAGTAACACTGAAGCTTTCTTT. Protein: CASSQGSNTEAFF.

As regards this clonotype: This may be a read error: a much more frequent sequence differs by one nucleotide. This sequence joins TRBV19 and TRBJ2-3; possible D gene TRBD1, 6 bases. The CDR3 loop spans 14 amino acids. Germline values: CDR1 LNHDA, CDR2 SQIVND (reference sequence). Trimming shortened V by 3 bases and J by 7 bases, and 14 bases separated the two germline ends. The CDR3, as DNA: TGTGCCAGTAGTATGGCGCGTCAGGGGAATACGCAGTATTTT. Protein product: CASSMARQGNTQYF.

The chain combines TRBV5-6 with TRBJ2-7; 11 bases align to TRBD2. V dropped 4 bases and J dropped 2; count of bases not matched to a gene: 2. CDR1 and CDR2 from the germline V gene are SGHDT and YYEEEE. The CDR3 has 14 residues. The CDR3 loop reads CASSETSGTYEQYF. In DNA, the CDR3 is TGTGCCAGCAGCGAGACTAGCGGGACCTACGAGCAGTACTTC. The variable domain in full, completed from reference TRBV5-6 and TRBJ2-7, reads DAGVTQSPTHLIKTRGQQVTLRCSPKSGHDTVSWYQQALGQGPQFIFQYYEEEERQRGNFPDRFSGHQFPNYSSELNVNALLLGDSALYLCASSETSGTYEQYFGPGTRLTVT.

This clonotype showed up many times. The gene calls are TRBV6-2 or TRBV6-3 and TRBJ1-4; no clear D. Per germline, CDR1 MNHEY and CDR2 SVGEGT. With 8 bases removed from V and 8 bases from J, the gap between germline ends came to 15 bases. The CDR3 extends over 13 amino acids. The CDR3 sequence is CASDDGNQEKLFF. CDR3 sequence (DNA): TGTGCCAGCGACGATGGTAATCAAGAAAAACTGTTTTTT.

The chain carries TRBV28 and TRBJ2-7; tentative D call: TRBD2 (5 bases). The CDR3 runs 16 residues. Germline CDR1 and CDR2: MDHEN and SYDVKM. Trimming left V 6 bases short and J 3 bases short, with 21 bases between. CDR3 residues: CASSPRVWAQSYEQYF. CDR3 nucleotide sequence: TGTGCCAGCAGCCCGAGGGTCTGGGCCCAAAGCTACGAGCAGTACTTC.

This clonotype was seen a handful of times. Since a much larger clone is just one base distant, this may be a read error. The CDR3 nucleotides are TGCAGTGCTAGAGAGTTACGTGGCGGGACACTATGCGAGCAGTACTTC. Protein sequence: CSARELRGGTLCEQYF. The chain employs TRBV20-1 and TRBJ2-7; D could derive from TRBD1 or TRBD2 (6 bases each). The ends were cut back, 0 bases at V and 6 bases at J, with 21 bases in the middle. The V gene's germline CDR1 is DFQATT and CDR2 SNEGSKA (reference sequence). The CDR3 spans 16 residues.

The sample holds a few counts of this clonotype. The rearrangement links TRBV6-5 to TRBJ1-4, with D tentatively TRBD1 (5 bases). Per the germline V gene, CDR1 is MNHEY and CDR2 is SVGAGI. The CDR3 totals 15 residues. V was trimmed by 0 bases and J by 8 bases, leaving 13 bases between them. CDR3 nucleotides: TGTGCCAGCAGTTACTCTGCAGGGAAAGGGGAAAAACTGTTTTTT. This encodes CASSYSAGKGEKLFF.

The chain employs TRBV2 and TRBJ2-7, with 9 positions matching TRBD2. The J segment lost 0 bases and the V segment lost 2 bases, leaving 5 bases of the junction unmatched. The CDR3 extends over 16 amino acids. The germline V gene has CDR1 SNHLY and CDR2 FYNNEI. The CDR3, as DNA: TGTGCCAGCAGTGAACTAGCGGGGCAGTACTCCTACGAGCAGTACTTC. This encodes CASSELAGQYSYEQYF.

This clonotype was observed at least ten times. This rearrangement joins TRBV9 to TRBJ2-3; 11 bases agree with TRBD1. The CDR3 contains 17 residues. With V trimmed by 0 bases and J by 3 bases, 6 bases remained unmatched. Germline assignment: CDR1 SGDLS and CDR2 YYNGEE. The DNA of the CDR3 is TGTGCCAGCAGCGTAGCAACGGACAGGGGGCCGACAGATACGCAGTATTTT. This gives the protein CASSVATDRGPTDTQYF.

This clonotype came up many times. The chain is built from TRBV4-1 and TRBJ1-2; no clear D gene. V gave up 0 bases and J gave up 6 bases, with 8 bases separating them. Germline assignment: CDR1 MGHRA and CDR2 YSYEKL. The CDR3 totals 13 residues. The CDR3 reads CASSQDRTHGYTF. Written as DNA, the CDR3 is TGCGCCAGCAGCCAAGACAGGACGCATGGCTACACCTTC.

A few counts support this clonotype. This sequence joins TRBV11-2 and TRBJ1-4; D gene uncertain. V lost 5 bases, J lost 8 bases, and 12 bases lay in between. The V gene's germline CDR1 is SGHAT and CDR2 FQNNGV. The CDR3 is 13 amino acids. As DNA, the CDR3 is TGTGCCAGCAGCCCTGAAGCCGCCGAAAAACTGTTTTTT. Residues: CASSPEAAEKLFF.

This clonotype has at least ten counts. CDR3 loop: CSVLNTDYGYTF. CDR3 in DNA: TGCAGCGTTTTAAATACAGATTATGGCTACACCTTC. The chain combines TRBV29-1 with TRBJ1-2; D is unresolved. The CDR3 has 12 amino acids. Trimming cost V 5 bases and J 5 bases, with 12 bases left between them. From germline, CDR1 is SQVTM and CDR2 ANQGSEA.

Of note for this clonotype: Since the CDR3 does not end with the conserved phenylalanine or tryptophan, this likely comes from a read error. The chain joins TRBV15 to TRBJ1-5; perhaps TRBD1 as D (6 bases). Per the germline V gene, CDR1 is LNHNV and CDR2 is YYDKDF (reference sequence). The CDR3 is 15 amino acids. V lost 0 bases to trimming and J lost 7 bases, with 13 bases between them. The DNA for the CDR3 is TGTGCCACCAGCAGAGATCGGGGGGCTAGGCAGCCCCAGCATCTT. Its protein is CATSRDRGARQPQHL.

This clonotype was observed a handful of times. The chain carries TRBV4-3 and TRBJ2-7; 7 bases match TRBD1. The CDR3 loop spans 15 amino acids. Germline V lookup: CDR1 LGHNA, CDR2 YSLEER. Trimming at V came to 4 bases and at J to 2 bases, leaving 8 bases not matched to a gene. The CDR3 bases are TGCGCCAGCAGCCGAAACCGGGACAGCACCTACGAGCAGTACTTC. Translating it yields CASSRNRDSTYEQYF.

In this sample, this clonotype turned up many times. This chain connects TRBV12-3 or TRBV12-4 to TRBJ1-5, with 8 bases matching TRBD1. V shed 4 bases, J shed 4 bases, and the junction held 3 bases outside the gene matches. The CDR3 loop spans 14 amino acids. The CDR3 sequence: CASSWTGINQPQHF. CDR3 nucleotide sequence: TGTGCCAGCAGTTGGACAGGGATTAATCAGCCCCAGCATTTT.

The rearrangement joins TRBV27 to TRBJ2-7; D remains ambiguous. V was trimmed by 4 bases and J by 1 base, leaving 11 bases between them. Germline CDR1 is MNHEY and CDR2 is SMNVEV (reference sequence). CDR3 length: 14 amino acids. The CDR3 reads CASSYSSPSYEQYF. CDR3 sequence (DNA): TGTGCCAGCAGTTACTCGAGTCCGTCCTACGAGCAGTACTTC.

The chain recombines TRBV7-9 with TRBJ1-1, with D possibly being TRBD1 (5 bases). CDR3 length: 15 residues. Germline V gene lookup returns CDR1 SEHNR and CDR2 FQNEAQ (reference sequence). The V end was cut by 7 bases, the J end by 3 bases, with 18 bases between. The CDR3 DNA follows: TGTGCCAGCACTCCACGGGGGGGAAGGCACACTGAAGCTTTCTTT. This gives the protein CASTPRGGRHTEAFF.

The chain has TRBV6-2 or TRBV6-3 and TRBJ2-1, with 10 positions matching TRBD2. This CDR3 has 16 residues. Looked up from germline, CDR1 is MNHEY and CDR2 is SVGEGT. Losses at the gene ends were 2 bases for V and 6 bases for J; bases not matched to a gene: 7. As DNA, the CDR3 is TGTGCCAGCAGTTACCCGCTGGCTAGCGGGGGCAATGAGCAGTTCTTC. Amino acids: CASSYPLASGGNEQFF.